These 9 T cell receptor beta chains originate from one sample sequenced in a study of a mutant IDH1 vaccine in newly diagnosed glioma. TCRdb's table, derived via immunoSEQ multiplex PCR, lists solely in-frame clones and lacks some. The sample includes around 30,000 clones, around nine tenths seen only once; the top ten take approximately 2.4%. Time point: week 23, last vaccination. What each vaccine dose contained was 300 ug of mutant IDH1 20-mer peptide, accompanied by topical imiquimod. Their antigens remain unidentified. The sequences come from PBMCs, collected from a glioma patient whose treatment included an IDH1 peptide vaccine. These receptor sequences come from a man in his forties or fifties with glioma.

This clone was observed once. V and J are TRBV5-1 and TRBJ2-2; D unresolved. This CDR3 comprises 15 residues. The V end was cut by 0 bases, the J end by 7 bases, with 13 bases between. Germline CDR1 and CDR2: SGHRS and YFSETQ. CDR3 loop: CASSLAVYSGGELFF. CDR3 nucleotides: TGCGCCAGCAGCTTGGCCGTGTATTCCGGCGGGGAGCTGTTTTTT.

The chain is built from TRBV7-9 and TRBJ2-7; 7 nucleotides line up with TRBD2. CDR1 SEHNR and CDR2 FQNEAQ come from the germline V gene (reference sequence). V lost 4 bases and J lost 3; bases outside the gene matches: 15. The CDR3 spans 17 residues. CDR3 DNA: TGTGCCAGCAGCTCATTAAGACCCTTGGGAGGGTACTACGAGCAGTACTTC. It translates to CASSSLRPLGGYYEQYF.

The CDR3: CASSVGDSSYNSPLHF. The DNA for the CDR3 is TGTGCCAGCAGCGTAGGGGATAGCTCCTATAATTCACCCCTCCACTTT. V and J are TRBV9 and TRBJ1-6; D remains unclear. CDR1 SGDLS and CDR2 YYNGEE come from the germline V gene. Trimming removed 0 bases at V and 0 bases at J, with 7 bases between. The CDR3 has 16 amino acids. Variable domain in full (rest from reference TRBV9 and TRBJ1-6): DSGVTQTPKHLITATGQRVTLRCSPRSGDLSVYWYQQSLDQGLQFLIQYYNGEERAKGNILERFSAQQFPDLHSELNLSSLELGDSALYFCASSVGDSSYNSPLHFGNGTRLTVT.

The chain carries TRBV5-1 and TRBJ1-1; TRBD1 matches at 10 bases. Germline assignment: CDR1 SGHRS and CDR2 YFSETQ. The CDR3 runs 14 residues. V lost 3 bases to trimming and J lost 4 bases; unmatched junction nucleotides: 3. The CDR3 DNA follows: TGCGCCAGCAGCTGGACAGGGGGAAGCACTGAAGCTTTCTTT. Translation gives CASSWTGGSTEAFF. The full variable domain, its missing parts supplied by reference TRBV5-1 and TRBJ1-1, is KAGVTQTPRYLIKTRGQQVTLSCSPISGHRSVSWYQQTPGQGLQFLFEYFSETQRNKGNFPGRFSGRQFSNSRSEMNVSTLELGDSALYLCASSWTGGSTEAFFGQGTRLTVV.

The chain joins TRBV28 to TRBJ2-7; either TRBD1 or TRBD2 may supply D (6 bases each). Germline CDR1 and CDR2: MDHEN and SYDVKM. This CDR3 contains 16 residues. V lost 10 bases, J lost 0 bases, and 22 bases lay in between. The CDR3 reads CATRPLRGPLSYEQYF. The DNA for the CDR3 is TGTGCCACCCGCCCCCTCCGGGGGCCCCTCTCCTACGAGCAGTACTTC.

The V gene is TRBV6-1, the J gene TRBJ2-7; no firm D call. Per germline, CDR1 MNHNS and CDR2 SASEGT. This CDR3 is 10 amino acids long. V dropped 2 bases and J dropped 9 bases, with 5 bases sitting between them. CDR3 sequence reads: CASSENGQYV. In nucleotides, the CDR3 is TGTGCCAGCAGTGAAAACGGGCAGTACGTC.

V is TRBV5-1 and J is TRBJ2-1; unclear D gene. Deletions cut 5 bases from V and 0 bases from J, with 9 bases between. This CDR3 has 14 amino acids. In germline, CDR1 is SGHRS, CDR2 YFSETQ. CDR3 in amino acids: CASSEVGSYNEQFF. CDR3 DNA sequence: TGCGCCAGCAGTGAGGTCGGCTCCTACAATGAGCAGTTCTTC.

The chain is built from TRBV19 and TRBJ2-3, with 11 bases that match TRBD2. The CDR3 loop spans 17 amino acids. With 9 bases clipped from V and 1 base from J, the junction kept 12 bases outside the gene matches. In germline, CDR1 is LNHDA, CDR2 SQIVND (reference sequence). CDR3 residues: CASSIVSGGAGTDTQYF. CDR3 DNA sequence: TGTGCCAGCTCGATTGTTAGCGGGGGGGCGGGCACAGATACGCAGTATTTT.

This chain uses TRBV29-1 with TRBJ2-1; 12 nucleotides line up with TRBD2. This CDR3 region has 16 residues. The V and J ends lost 0 bases and 2 bases, in that order; junction bases with no gene match: 2. The germline gives CDR1 SQVTM, CDR2 ANQGSEA. CDR3 protein: CSVEEASGGAYNEQFF. The CDR3 bases are TGCAGCGTTGAAGAGGCTAGCGGGGGGGCCTACAATGAGCAGTTCTTC.